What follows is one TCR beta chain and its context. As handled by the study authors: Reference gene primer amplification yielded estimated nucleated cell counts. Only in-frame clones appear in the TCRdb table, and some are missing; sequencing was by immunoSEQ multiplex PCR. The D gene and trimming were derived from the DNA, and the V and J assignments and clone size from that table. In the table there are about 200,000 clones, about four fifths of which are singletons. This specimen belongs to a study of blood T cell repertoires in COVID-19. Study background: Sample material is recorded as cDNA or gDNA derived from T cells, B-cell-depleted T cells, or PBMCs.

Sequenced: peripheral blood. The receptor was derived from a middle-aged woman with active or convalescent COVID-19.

CDR3 nucleotide sequence: TGTGCCAGCAGCTGGGGGGGCTCGGGTTCGGAGACCCAGTACTTC. Amino acid sequence: CASSWGGSGSETQYF. V gene TRBV27 combines with J gene TRBJ2-5; D possibly corresponds to TRBD2 (7 bases). This CDR3 has 15 residues. The ends were cut back, 6 bases at V and 5 bases at J, with 19 bases in the middle. Germline V gene sequence: CDR1 MNHEY, CDR2 SMNVEV (reference sequence).